This entry features one TCR beta chain sequence. Its antigen remains unidentified. The J segment lost 2 bases and the V segment lost 3 bases, leaving 5 bases of the junction unmatched. Germline CDR1 reads SGDLS; CDR2 reads YYNGEE. The CDR3 totals 14 residues. The data derive from a study of T-cell reconstitution after alpha-beta-depleted transplantation in children. Unique molecular identifiers tagged the TCRbeta library. TCRdb fed the PCR reads into MiXCR, producing one record per CDR3 protein. This table has approximately 1,000,000 distinct CDR3 sequences, under 30% appearing once. Whole-study results and caveats: The origin of alpha-beta T cells about two months after transplant was reportedly several hundred expanded graft clones.

The gene calls are TRBV9 and TRBJ2-7; TRBD1 matches at 7 bases. This clonotype originated in a boy younger than two who had a stem cell transplant for SCID, so the T cells may come from the graft donor. The material was PBMCs, mostly from graft donor cells, obtained 360 days after TCRalphabeta/CD19-depleted stem cell transplant. The CDR3 spells CASSAKGTAYEQYF. The CDR3 region has the DNA TGTGCCAGCAGCGCGAAGGGGACAGCCTACGAGCAGTACTTC.